The subject of this entry is one T cell receptor beta chain. This record belongs to a study of blood T cell repertoires in COVID-19. Study as a whole: Samples taken during acute and convalescent COVID-19 were collected in the United States, Italy and Spain.

Repertoires were generated with immunoSEQ multiplex PCR, while TCRdb's copy carries only in-frame clones and drops some. The top ten clones hold around 1% of a sample with roughly 230,000 clones, about 85% of them seen once. This CDR3 contains 14 residues. Germline-derived CDR1 and CDR2 are SEHNR and FQNEAQ (reference sequence). V was clipped by 1 base and J by 4 bases, with 8 bases between them. The sequence was collected from a man between 40 and 49 years old with acute or convalescent COVID-19. The sample consisted of peripheral blood. The rearrangement uses TRBV7-9 and TRBJ1-5; D gene ambiguous. The CDR3 bases are TGTGCCAGCAGCTTAGATGGTAGAAATCAGCCCCAGCATTTT. It translates to CASSLDGRNQPQHF.